The rows below give T cell receptor beta chains drawn from one sample of a study of human T cells and chemical hapten exposure. TCRdb re-derived calls from the RACE reads in MiXCR, one entry per CDR3 protein. The data contain 150,000 to 200,000 distinct CDR3 sequences, about 20% of them seen just once; the ten biggest clones take up under 8.5%. The sequenced sample was whole blood, obtained in connection with sensitization to the hapten diphenylcyclopropenone (DPC). These receptors originate from a woman aged 50 to 65 with alopecia areata. Some clones in this sample may be carry-over from other donors' samples. Both conserved end residues are part of each CDR3. D genes are given only for firm matches. Rows may omit the clone size; those that give it use once, few, many or a size class.

cdr3_length	clone_size	j_call	v_call	d_call	cdr3_nt	cdr3_aa
15	-	TRBJ2-7	TRBV7-2	-	TGTGCCAGCAGCTTTCGAGGGCCTCCAAACTACGAGCAGTACTTC	CASSFRGPPNYEQYF
14	-	TRBJ2-3	TRBV9	-	TGTGCCAGCAGCGTGGACCCTCAGGCAGATACGCAGTATTTT	CASSVDPQADTQYF
12	few	TRBJ2-7	TRBV29-1	-	TGCAGCGTTCGTGTAGGTTACTACGAGCAGTACTTC	CSVRVGYYEQYF
12	-	TRBJ2-1	TRBV7-9	-	TGTGCCAGCAGTCGACTAATCAATGAGCAGTTCTTC	CASSRLINEQFF
14	-	TRBJ2-7	TRBV12-3/TRBV12-4	TRBD1	TGTGCCAGCAGTTATACAGGGGGCTGGTACGAGCAGTACTTC	CASSYTGGWYEQYF
15	-	TRBJ2-3	TRBV27	-	TGTGCCAGCAGTTTATCCAGGGGCCGCCCAGATACGCAGTATTTT	CASSLSRGRPDTQYF
15	-	TRBJ2-4	TRBV20-1	TRBD2	TGCAGTGCTAGCCCCCTGACTAGCTTCAAAAACATTCAGTACTTC	CSASPLTSFKNIQYF
14	few	TRBJ2-3	TRBV5-1	-	TGCGCCAGCAGCTTGGTTCAGGACACAGATACGCAGTATTTT	CASSLVQDTDTQYF
16	-	TRBJ2-1	TRBV7-9	TRBD2	TGTGCCAGCAGCTTGTCCACTAGCGGAGGCTACAATGAGCAGTTCTTC	CASSLSTSGGYNEQFF
13	-	TRBJ1-5	TRBV21-1	-	TGTGCCAGCAGCGCCCCTTACAATCAGCCCCAGCATTTT	CASSAPYNQPQHF
12	-	TRBJ1-1	TRBV5-6	-	TGTGCCAGCAGCAAACCTAACACTGAAGCTTTCTTT	CASSKPNTEAFF
14	-	TRBJ1-2	TRBV5-6	TRBD1	TGTGCCAGCAGCTTGGAGGCGACAGGGCCTGGCTACACCTTC	CASSLEATGPGYTF
13	-	TRBJ1-1	TRBV7-9	-	TGTGCCAGCAGCTTACAACTTAACACTGAAGCTTTCTTT	CASSLQLNTEAFF
15	few	TRBJ2-1	TRBV28	-	TGTGCCAGCAGTTTAGGGGCGGGCCGCTACAATGAGCAGTTCTTC	CASSLGAGRYNEQFF
12	few	TRBJ2-5	TRBV6-2/TRBV6-3	-	TGTGCCAGCAGTAACACCGGGGCCCCGGTGTACTTC	CASSNTGAPVYF
14	-	TRBJ2-1	TRBV15	TRBD2	TGTGCCACCAGCAGAGAACTAGCGGACAATGAGCAGTTCTTC	CATSRELADNEQFF
14	-	TRBJ2-1	TRBV5-1	-	TGCGCCAGCAGCTTGGATGGCGGAGGCAATGAGCAGTTCTTC	CASSLDGGGNEQFF
14	few	TRBJ1-2	TRBV5-1	-	TGCGCCAGCAGCTTATCAGGGGTTACCCTTGGCTACACCTTC	CASSLSGVTLGYTF
12	-	TRBJ2-3	TRBV29-1	-	TGCAGCGTTGACAAGGGGGCAGATACGCAGTATTTT	CSVDKGADTQYF
13	-	TRBJ1-5	TRBV5-4	-	TGTGCCAGCAGCTTGGAATTAGATCAGCCCCAGCATTTT	CASSLELDQPQHF